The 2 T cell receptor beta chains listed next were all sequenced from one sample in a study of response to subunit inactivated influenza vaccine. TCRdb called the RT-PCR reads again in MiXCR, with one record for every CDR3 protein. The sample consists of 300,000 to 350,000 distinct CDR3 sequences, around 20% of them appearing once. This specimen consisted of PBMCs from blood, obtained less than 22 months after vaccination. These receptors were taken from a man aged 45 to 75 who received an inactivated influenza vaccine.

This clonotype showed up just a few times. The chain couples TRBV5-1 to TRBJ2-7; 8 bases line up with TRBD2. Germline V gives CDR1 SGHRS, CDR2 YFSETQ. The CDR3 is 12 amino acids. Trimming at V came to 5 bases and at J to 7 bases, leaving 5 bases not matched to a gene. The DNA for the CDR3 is TGCGCCAGCAGTGGGACTAGTGGTGAGCAGTACTTC. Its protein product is CASSGTSGEQYF.

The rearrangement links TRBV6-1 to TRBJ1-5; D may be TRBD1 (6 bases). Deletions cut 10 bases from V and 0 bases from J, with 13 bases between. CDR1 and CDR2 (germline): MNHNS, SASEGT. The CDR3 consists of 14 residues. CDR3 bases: TGTGCCACGGCCCAGGGGTTTAGCAATCAGCCCCAGCATTTT. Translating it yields CATAQGFSNQPQHF.